The rows below give T cell receptor beta chains drawn from one sample of a study of cytomegalovirus exposure and HLA in healthy donors. The data were produced by immunoSEQ multiplex PCR, yet TCRdb's version contains in-frame clones alone and is incomplete. The sample yields tens of thousands of clones, around three quarters seen once. The specimen was PBMCs. These receptors were obtained from a man between 60 and 70 years old in good health and CMV-seronegative. The CDR3 runs from the conserved cysteine through the conserved F or W. The D gene is left open where the match is weak. A clone size is listed for some rows: how often the clone was seen (once, few, many), or a class if it is expanded.

J: TRBJ2-5; V: TRBV19; D: -; size: -; length: 13; DNA: TGTGCCAGTAGTAGGGACTTCCAAGAGACCCAGTACTTC; CDR3: CASSRDFQETQYF
J: TRBJ2-3; V: TRBV19; D: -; size: few; length: 15; DNA: TGTGCCAGCCGGGGAAGGGATCAGCGGACAGATACGCAGTATTTT; CDR3: CASRGRDQRTDTQYF
J: TRBJ2-1; V: TRBV5-1; D: -; size: -; length: 14; DNA: TGCGCCAGCAGCACGGGATCAGACGGGGTGGAGCAGTTCTTC; CDR3: CASSTGSDGVEQFF
J: TRBJ1-5; V: TRBV6-5; D: -; size: -; length: 14; DNA: TGTGCCAGCAGTTATAATGGGGGCAAACAGCCCCAGCATTTT; CDR3: CASSYNGGKQPQHF
J: TRBJ2-3; V: TRBV6-5; D: -; size: -; length: 15; DNA: TGTGCCAGCAGCCCCGGGGGTACATCCCCAGATACGCAGTATTTT; CDR3: CASSPGGTSPDTQYF
J: TRBJ2-6; V: TRBV27; D: -; size: -; length: 17; DNA: TGTGCCAGCAGTCGAGGGCCCGGAGAGAGGGGGGCCAACGTCCTGACTTTC; CDR3: CASSRGPGERGANVLTF
J: TRBJ1-5; V: TRBV5-1; D: TRBD1; size: few; length: 15; DNA: TGCGCCAGCAGTTGGGACAGCGATAGCAATCAGCCCCAGCATTTT; CDR3: CASSWDSDSNQPQHF
J: TRBJ2-1; V: TRBV7-2; D: TRBD1; size: -; length: 15; DNA: TGTGCCAGCAGCTTATGGGTCCAGGGGGTCAATGAGCAGTTCTTC; CDR3: CASSLWVQGVNEQFF
J: TRBJ2-7; V: TRBV6-5; D: -; size: -; length: 16; DNA: TGTGCCAGCAGTTACTATGGGCAGGGCGCTACCTACGAGCAGTACTTC; CDR3: CASSYYGQGATYEQYF
J: TRBJ2-7; V: TRBV5-1; D: TRBD2; size: -; length: 14; DNA: TGCGCCAGCAGTCCCACTAGCGGGAGTTACGAGCAGTACTTC; CDR3: CASSPTSGSYEQYF
J: TRBJ2-5; V: TRBV27; D: TRBD2; size: -; length: 14; DNA: TGTGCCACCCGGACTAGCGGGATCCGGGAGACCCAGTACTTC; CDR3: CATRTSGIRETQYF
J: TRBJ2-1; V: TRBV6-5; D: -; size: -; length: 14; DNA: TGTGCCAGCAGTTACCGGGGAATGAACAATGAGCAGTTCTTC; CDR3: CASSYRGMNNEQFF
J: TRBJ2-5; V: TRBV5-4; D: -; size: few; length: 13; DNA: TGTGCCAGCAGCTACGGGAGAGGGGAGACCCAGTACTTC; CDR3: CASSYGRGETQYF
J: TRBJ2-2; V: TRBV10-3; D: -; size: few; length: 15; DNA: TGTGCCATCAGTATCCTTTCCGCGAACACCGGGGAGCTGTTTTTT; CDR3: CAISILSANTGELFF
J: TRBJ1-2; V: TRBV4-1; D: TRBD1; size: -; length: 18; DNA: TGCGCCAGCAGCCAAGATTGGGACAGGGCTCCTTCTCAGTATGGCTACACCTTC; CDR3: CASSQDWDRAPSQYGYTF
J: TRBJ2-3; V: TRBV29-1; D: -; size: -; length: 13; DNA: TGCAGCGTTGATGTAGCTTTCACAGATACGCAGTATTTT; CDR3: CSVDVAFTDTQYF
J: TRBJ1-5; V: TRBV5-8; D: -; size: once; length: 17; DNA: TGTGCCAGCAGCTGGTCTGGAGGGGATTATAGCAATCAGCCCCAGCATTTT; CDR3: CASSWSGGDYSNQPQHF
J: TRBJ1-1; V: TRBV7-6; D: -; size: few; length: 14; DNA: TGTGCCAGCAGCTTAGTTGAAGGAGCCGGGGGAGCTTTCTTT; CDR3: CASSLVEGAGGAFF
J: TRBJ2-3; V: TRBV11-3; D: TRBD1; size: -; length: 16; DNA: TGTGCCAGCAGCTTAAGCACACAGGGGGCAGGAGATACGCAGTATTTT; CDR3: CASSLSTQGAGDTQYF
J: TRBJ1-2; V: TRBV5-1; D: -; size: once; length: 14; DNA: TGCGCCAGCAGTTCGGACATACTCTCCTATGGCTACACCTTC; CDR3: CASSSDILSYGYTF
J: TRBJ1-1; V: TRBV6-5; D: TRBD1; size: -; length: 14; DNA: TGTGCCAGCAGTCGGGACAGGGGGAACACTGAAGCTTTCTTT; CDR3: CASSRDRGNTEAFF
J: TRBJ1-2; V: TRBV7-9; D: TRBD1; size: -; length: 15; DNA: TGTGCCAGCAGCCCAACAGGGGTCGGGTTCCATGACTACACCTTC; CDR3: CASSPTGVGFHDYTF
J: TRBJ2-3; V: TRBV7-9; D: -; size: few; length: 14; DNA: TGTGCCAGCAGCTTACGGACTAGCACAGATACGCAGTATTTT; CDR3: CASSLRTSTDTQYF
J: TRBJ1-5; V: TRBV28; D: TRBD1; size: -; length: 15; DNA: TGTGCCAGCAGTTTGGAGACAGGGCTCAATCAGCCCCAGCATTTT; CDR3: CASSLETGLNQPQHF
J: TRBJ1-6; V: TRBV19; D: -; size: -; length: 17; DNA: TGTGCCAGTAGTGAGCAGGGTTTAGGCATTGGCAATTCACCCCTCCACTTT; CDR3: CASSEQGLGIGNSPLHF
J: TRBJ2-7; V: TRBV7-2; D: TRBD2; size: -; length: 15; DNA: TGTGCCAGCAGCTCCCCCGGGACGGGGGGTTACGAGCAGTACTTC; CDR3: CASSSPGTGGYEQYF
J: TRBJ2-7; V: TRBV5-6; D: TRBD2; size: -; length: 14; DNA: TGTGCCAGCAGCTTGGGAGGGAGGGCCTACGAGCAGTACTTC; CDR3: CASSLGGRAYEQYF
J: TRBJ2-7; V: TRBV14; D: -; size: few; length: 15; DNA: TGTGCCAGCAGCCCCAGGTCGGTTTTCTCCTACGAGCAGTACTTC; CDR3: CASSPRSVFSYEQYF
J: TRBJ1-5; V: TRBV6-1; D: -; size: -; length: 17; DNA: TGTGCCAGCATTGAAACCTCGGGGGGCCTTAGCAATCAGCCCCAGCATTTT; CDR3: CASIETSGGLSNQPQHF
J: TRBJ1-1; V: TRBV29-1; D: -; size: -; length: 12; DNA: TGCAGCGTCCCAGACGGCGCACAGGAAGCTTTCTTT; CDR3: CSVPDGAQEAFF
J: TRBJ2-1; V: TRBV28; D: -; size: once; length: 17; DNA: TGTGCCAGCAGTAGGACTCCAATCGGAAGCTCCTACAATGAGCAGTTCTTC; CDR3: CASSRTPIGSSYNEQFF
J: TRBJ2-7; V: TRBV28; D: TRBD2; size: few; length: 14; DNA: TGTGCCAGCAGCCAGACTAGCGGGAGCAGCGAGCAGTACTTC; CDR3: CASSQTSGSSEQYF
J: TRBJ1-1; V: TRBV5-1; D: -; size: -; length: 15; DNA: TGCGCCAGCAGACTGGCAGACATCCAGAACACTGAAGCTTTCTTT; CDR3: CASRLADIQNTEAFF
J: TRBJ2-1; V: TRBV4-3; D: TRBD2; size: -; length: 19; DNA: TGCGCCAGCAGCCAAGATTGGGCGGGGGGGGCGAGCTCCTACAATGAGCAGTTCTTC; CDR3: CASSQDWAGGASSYNEQFF
J: TRBJ2-7; V: TRBV12-2; D: -; size: -; length: 21; DNA: TGTGCAAGTCGCTTAGGTTATTGTGGGACTAGCGGAACCCTGAGCTCCTACGAGCAGTACTTC; CDR3: CASRLGYCGTSGTLSSYEQYF
J: TRBJ2-2; V: TRBV28; D: TRBD2; size: -; length: 17; DNA: TGTGCCAGCAGTCTCGGGACTAGCGGGAGTAACACCGGGGAGCTGTTTTTT; CDR3: CASSLGTSGSNTGELFF
J: TRBJ2-7; V: TRBV18; D: -; size: -; length: 16; DNA: TGTGCCAGCTCACCACCACTTTCTCCTTCAACCTACGAGCAGTACTTC; CDR3: CASSPPLSPSTYEQYF
J: TRBJ1-1; V: TRBV4-1; D: TRBD1; size: -; length: 19; DNA: TGCGCCAGCAGCCCCCCCACGGCGGGACAGGGGGCTAATGGCACTGAAGCTTTCTTT; CDR3: CASSPPTAGQGANGTEAFF
J: TRBJ1-1; V: TRBV7-8; D: -; size: -; length: 14; DNA: TGTGCCAGCAGCTTAGCTCCAGGGCAGAATGAAGCTTTCTTT; CDR3: CASSLAPGQNEAFF
J: TRBJ2-7; V: TRBV28; D: TRBD2; size: -; length: 13; DNA: TGTGCCAGCAGTCAACTAGCGGTACCCGAGCAGTACTTC; CDR3: CASSQLAVPEQYF
J: TRBJ2-1; V: TRBV5-8; D: TRBD2; size: -; length: 15; DNA: TGTGCCAGCAGCTTGCAAAGCGGGGCCTACAATGAGCAGTTCTTC; CDR3: CASSLQSGAYNEQFF
J: TRBJ2-3; V: TRBV5-6; D: TRBD2; size: few; length: 15; DNA: TGTGCCAGCAGCCCTGGGACTAGCTTGGCAGATACGCAGTATTTT; CDR3: CASSPGTSLADTQYF
J: TRBJ2-3; V: TRBV7-8; D: -; size: -; length: 14; DNA: TGTGCCAGCAGCTTAGGGCTAGGAACAGATACGCAGTATTTT; CDR3: CASSLGLGTDTQYF
J: TRBJ2-1; V: TRBV12-5; D: TRBD2; size: once; length: 11; DNA: TGTGCTAGTGCCGGGGGAGGGAAGCAGTTCTTC; CDR3: CASAGGGKQFF